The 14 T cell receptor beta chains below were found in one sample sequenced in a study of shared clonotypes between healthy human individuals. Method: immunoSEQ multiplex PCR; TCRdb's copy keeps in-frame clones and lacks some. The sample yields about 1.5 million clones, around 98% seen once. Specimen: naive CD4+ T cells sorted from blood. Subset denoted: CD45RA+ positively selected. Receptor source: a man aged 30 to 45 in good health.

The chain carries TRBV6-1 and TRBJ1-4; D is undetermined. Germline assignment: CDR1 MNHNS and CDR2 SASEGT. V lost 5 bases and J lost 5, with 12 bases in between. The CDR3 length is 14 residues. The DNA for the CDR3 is TGTGCCAGCAGTTGGACGCTAGGGAATGAAAAACTGTTTTTT. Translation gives CASSWTLGNEKLFF.

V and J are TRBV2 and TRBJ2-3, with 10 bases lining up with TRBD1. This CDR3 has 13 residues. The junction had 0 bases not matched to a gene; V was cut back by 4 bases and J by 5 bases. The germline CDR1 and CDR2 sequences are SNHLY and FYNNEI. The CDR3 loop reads CASSGTGGDTQYF. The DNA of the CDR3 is TGTGCCAGCAGTGGGACAGGGGGAGATACGCAGTATTTT.

The CDR3 here is CATSWTGTNYGYTF. CDR3 DNA: TGTGCCACCAGCTGGACAGGGACTAACTATGGCTACACCTTC. The chain employs TRBV15 and TRBJ1-2; 8 nucleotides agree with TRBD1. This CDR3 is built from 14 residues. The ends lost 5 bases at V and 0 bases at J; junction bases unmatched: 2. The V gene's germline CDR1 is LNHNV and CDR2 YYDKDF (reference sequence).

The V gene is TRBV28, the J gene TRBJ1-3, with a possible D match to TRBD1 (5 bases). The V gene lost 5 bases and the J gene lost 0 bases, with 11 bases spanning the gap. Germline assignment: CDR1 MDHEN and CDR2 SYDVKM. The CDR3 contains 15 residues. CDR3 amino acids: CASSPGTVSGNTIYF. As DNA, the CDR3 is TGTGCCAGCAGTCCCGGGACTGTCTCTGGAAACACCATATATTTT. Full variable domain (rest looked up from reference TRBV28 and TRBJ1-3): DVKVTQSSRYLVKRTGEKVFLECVQDMDHENMFWYRQDPGLGLRLIYFSYDVKMKEKGDIPEGYSVSREKKERFSLILESASTNQTSMYLCASSPGTVSGNTIYFGEGSWLTVV.

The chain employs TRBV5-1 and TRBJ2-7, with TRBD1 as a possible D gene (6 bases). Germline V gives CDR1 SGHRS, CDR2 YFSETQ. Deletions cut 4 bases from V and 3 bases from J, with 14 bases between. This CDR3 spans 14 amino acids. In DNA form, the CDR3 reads TGCGCCAGCAGCGGCAGGGGCAGTAACTACGAGCAGTACTTC. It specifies CASSGRGSNYEQYF.

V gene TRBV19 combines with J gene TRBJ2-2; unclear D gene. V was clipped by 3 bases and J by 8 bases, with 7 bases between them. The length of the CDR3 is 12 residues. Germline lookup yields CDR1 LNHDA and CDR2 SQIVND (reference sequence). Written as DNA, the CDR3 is TGTGCCAGTAGTATGTGGGTTGGGGAGCTGTTTTTT. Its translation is CASSMWVGELFF.

The CDR3 protein is CASSLTRPPTDTQYF. DNA of the CDR3: TGCGCCAGCAGCTTGACCCGGCCTCCCACAGATACGCAGTATTTT. The chain carries TRBV5-1 and TRBJ2-3; D unclear. CDR3 length: 15 amino acids. Germline V CDR1 and CDR2: SGHRS, YFSETQ. V gave up 1 base and J gave up 2 bases, with 11 bases separating them.

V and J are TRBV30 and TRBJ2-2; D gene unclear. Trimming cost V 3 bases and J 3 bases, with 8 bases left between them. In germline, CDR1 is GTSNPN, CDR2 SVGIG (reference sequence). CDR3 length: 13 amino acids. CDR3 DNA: TGTGCCTGGAGCCGTGTTGACACCGGGGAGCTGTTTTTT. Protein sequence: CAWSRVDTGELFF.

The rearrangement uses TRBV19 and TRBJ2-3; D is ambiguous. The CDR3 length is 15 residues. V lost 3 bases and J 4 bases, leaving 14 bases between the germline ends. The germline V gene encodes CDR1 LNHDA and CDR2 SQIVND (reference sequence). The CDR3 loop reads CASSIPGSWADTQYF. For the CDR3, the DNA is TGTGCCAGTAGTATCCCAGGCTCATGGGCAGATACGCAGTATTTT.

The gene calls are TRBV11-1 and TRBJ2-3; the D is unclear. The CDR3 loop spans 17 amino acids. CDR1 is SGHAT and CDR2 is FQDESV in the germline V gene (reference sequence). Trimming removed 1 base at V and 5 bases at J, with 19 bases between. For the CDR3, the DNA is TGTGCCAGCAGCTTAGGTCTAGACTTGGCGGATTTAGATACGCAGTATTTT. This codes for CASSLGLDLADLDTQYF.

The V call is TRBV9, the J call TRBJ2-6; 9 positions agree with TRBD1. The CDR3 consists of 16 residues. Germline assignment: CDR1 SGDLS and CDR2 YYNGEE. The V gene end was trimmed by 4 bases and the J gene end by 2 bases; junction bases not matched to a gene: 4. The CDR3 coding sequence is TGTGCCAGCAGCCCCGGGACAGGGACTGGGGCCAACGTCCTGACTTTC. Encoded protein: CASSPGTGTGANVLTF.

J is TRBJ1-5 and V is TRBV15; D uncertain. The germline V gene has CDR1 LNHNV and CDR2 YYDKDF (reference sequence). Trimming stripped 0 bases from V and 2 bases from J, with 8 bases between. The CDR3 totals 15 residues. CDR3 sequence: CATSRERQRNQPQHF. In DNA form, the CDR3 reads TGTGCCACCAGCAGAGAAAGACAACGCAATCAGCCCCAGCATTTT.

Written as DNA, the CDR3 is TGTGCCAGCAGCTACCCAGCGGGAGAATGGGGGCGCACAGATACGCAGTATTTT. The encoded protein is CASSYPAGEWGRTDTQYF. The chain is built from TRBV7-2 and TRBJ2-3, with 8 nucleotides matching TRBD2. The CDR3 is 18 residues long. From germline, CDR1 is SGHTA and CDR2 FQGNSA. V shed 4 bases, J shed 1 base, and the junction held 13 bases outside the gene matches.

Here the CDR3 DNA reads TGTGCCAGCAGGTGCCCACCGACTAGCGGGAGAGAAAATGAGCAGTTCTTC. Protein product: CASRCPPTSGRENEQFF. This chain joins TRBV27 and TRBJ2-1; 12 positions agree with TRBD2. This CDR3 region has 17 residues. Germline CDR1 reads MNHEY; CDR2 reads SMNVEV (reference sequence). With 6 bases clipped from V and 7 bases from J, the junction kept 13 bases outside the gene matches.